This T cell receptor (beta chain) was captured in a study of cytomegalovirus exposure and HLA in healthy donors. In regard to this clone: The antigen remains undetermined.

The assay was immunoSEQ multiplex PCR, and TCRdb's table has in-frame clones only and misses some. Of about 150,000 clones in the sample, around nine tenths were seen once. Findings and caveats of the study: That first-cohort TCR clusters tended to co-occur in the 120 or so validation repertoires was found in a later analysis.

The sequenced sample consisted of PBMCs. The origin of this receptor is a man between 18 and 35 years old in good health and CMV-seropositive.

CDR3 protein: CASSYLGQDETQYF. CDR3 nucleotides: TGTGCCAGCAGTTACCTTGGACAGGACGAGACCCAGTACTTC. This chain joins TRBV6-5 and TRBJ2-5; TRBD1 matches at 7 bases. The CDR3 consists of 14 residues. The V segment lost 2 bases and the J segment 5 bases; nucleotides outside the gene matches: 5. Per the germline V gene, CDR1 is MNHEY and CDR2 is SVGAGI.